The sequence of this T cell receptor (beta chain) was determined in a study of OX40 agonist ivuxolimab in advanced cancers. As for the study in general: At approximately 83% male, the cohort had a mean age of around 56 years, ranging from about 20 to 90. Whole-study findings and limits: Normalized T-cell clonal expansion was also low in some nonresponders. At 0.1 to 3.0 mg/kg, CD4+ and CD8+ blood T cells expanded clonally by week 6.

Germline V gene sequence: CDR1 SGHAT, CDR2 FQNNGV. V lost 0 bases to trimming and J lost 14 bases; unmatched junction nucleotides: 6. The CDR3 spans 14 residues. Produced via immunoSEQ multiplex PCR; TCRdb's table is partial and in-frame only. Found here are some 94,000 clones, around nine tenths of them singletons; the top ten hold approximately 0.81%. Turning to this clone: Antigen specificity is unknown.

V is TRBV11-2 and J is TRBJ2-1; TRBD2 matches at 11 bases. This sample comprised CD4+ or CD8+ T cells sorted from blood, obtained in a trial of the OX40 agonist ivuxolimab. The sequence was obtained from an adult with an advanced solid tumor such as melanoma, head and neck, liver or kidney cancer. The CDR3 nucleotides read TGTGCCAGCAGCTTAGACATAACTAGCGGGAGAGAGTTCTTC. Translation gives CASSLDITSGREFF.